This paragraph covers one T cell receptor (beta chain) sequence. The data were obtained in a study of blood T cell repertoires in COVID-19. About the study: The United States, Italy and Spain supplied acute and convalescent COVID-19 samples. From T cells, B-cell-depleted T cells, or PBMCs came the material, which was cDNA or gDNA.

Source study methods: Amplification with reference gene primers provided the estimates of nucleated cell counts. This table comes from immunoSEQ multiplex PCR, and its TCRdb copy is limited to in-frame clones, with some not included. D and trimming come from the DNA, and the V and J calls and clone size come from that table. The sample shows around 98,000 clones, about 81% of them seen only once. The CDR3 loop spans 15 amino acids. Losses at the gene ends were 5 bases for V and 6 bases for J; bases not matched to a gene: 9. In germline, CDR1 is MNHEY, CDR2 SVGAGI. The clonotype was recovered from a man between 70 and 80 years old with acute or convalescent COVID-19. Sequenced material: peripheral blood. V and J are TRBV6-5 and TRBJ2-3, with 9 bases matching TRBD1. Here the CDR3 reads CASSTGQGTGDTQYF. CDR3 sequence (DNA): TGTGCCAGCAGTACGGGACAGGGTACGGGGGATACGCAGTATTTT.